This TCR beta chain came from a study of T cell repertoires in cytomegalovirus infection. Notes on this clonotype: The antigen remains unidentified.

Trimming took off 6 bases at V and 9 bases at J, with 12 bases between the two ends. The CDR3 loop spans 12 amino acids. TCRdb analysed the reads with MiXCR anew, one entry per CDR3 protein. The sample includes just over 450,000 distinct CDR3 sequences, 42% seen only once; the top ten take about 39%. Sequenced here: cultured PBMCs, sampled from culture after CMV antigen stimulation. This sequence joins TRBV12-3 or TRBV12-4 and TRBJ2-4, with a weak D call TRBD2 (6 bases). The clonotype comes from a human donor in good health (CMV status not recorded). Some clones in this sample may be carry-over from other donors' samples. The CDR3 DNA reads as TGTGCCAGCAGCCCCGGGAGACTCATTCAGTACTTC. Protein: CASSPGRLIQYF.